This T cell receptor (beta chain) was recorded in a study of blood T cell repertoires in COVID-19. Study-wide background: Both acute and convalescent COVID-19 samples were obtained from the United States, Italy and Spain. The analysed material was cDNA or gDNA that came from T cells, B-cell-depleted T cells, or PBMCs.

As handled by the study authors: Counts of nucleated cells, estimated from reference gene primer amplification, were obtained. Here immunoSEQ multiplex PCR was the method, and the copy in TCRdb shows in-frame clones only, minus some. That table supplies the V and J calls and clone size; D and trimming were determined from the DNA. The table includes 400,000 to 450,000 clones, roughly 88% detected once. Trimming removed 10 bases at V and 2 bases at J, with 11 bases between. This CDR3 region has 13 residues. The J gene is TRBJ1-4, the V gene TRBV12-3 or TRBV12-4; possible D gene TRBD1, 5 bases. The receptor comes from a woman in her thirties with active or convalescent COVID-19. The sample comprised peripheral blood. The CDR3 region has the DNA TGTGCCAACGCCCGGGGGACTAATGAAAAACTGTTTTTT. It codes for CANARGTNEKLFF.